The clone carrying this TCR beta chain was detected many times. The sample contains more than one DNA sequence encoding this CDR3. This specimen comes from a study of shared clonotypes between healthy human individuals. The V and J ends lost 5 bases and 3 bases respectively, with 13 bases between them. This CDR3 has 14 residues. From germline, CDR1 is MNHEY and CDR2 SMNVEV (reference sequence). Sequenced by immunoSEQ multiplex PCR; TCRdb stores in-frame clones only, minus some. The sample holds hundreds of thousands of clones, 75% to 80% seen once. The specimen was PBMCs. The rearrangement joins TRBV27 to TRBJ1-1; no definite D call. This TCR was sampled from a woman aged 40 to 50 in good health. Some clones in this sample may be carry-over from other donors' samples. The DNA of the CDR3 is TGTGCCAGCAGTAGAAGGTACGGCGACACTGAAGCTTTCTTT. Translation gives CASSRRYGDTEAFF.